This TCR beta chain is from a study of blood T cell repertoires in COVID-19. V lost 4 bases, J lost 1 base, and 16 bases lay in between. Germline CDR1 reads LNHDA; CDR2 reads SQIVND (reference sequence). The CDR3 spans 16 residues. Authors' data handling: Estimation of nucleated cell counts was performed using reference gene primer amplification. Here immunoSEQ multiplex PCR was the method, and the copy in TCRdb shows in-frame clones only, minus some. From that table come the V and J calls and clone size; the DNA was used to work out D and trimming. The table includes about 94,000 clones, about nine tenths detected once.

The sample taken for sequencing was peripheral blood. The V call is TRBV19, the J call TRBJ1-1; D remains unclear. The sequence was obtained from an elderly woman with acute or convalescent COVID-19. CDR3 sequence: CASSSTLIMRNTEAFF. DNA of the CDR3: TGTGCCAGTAGTAGTACCCTTATTATGAGGAACACTGAAGCTTTCTTT.